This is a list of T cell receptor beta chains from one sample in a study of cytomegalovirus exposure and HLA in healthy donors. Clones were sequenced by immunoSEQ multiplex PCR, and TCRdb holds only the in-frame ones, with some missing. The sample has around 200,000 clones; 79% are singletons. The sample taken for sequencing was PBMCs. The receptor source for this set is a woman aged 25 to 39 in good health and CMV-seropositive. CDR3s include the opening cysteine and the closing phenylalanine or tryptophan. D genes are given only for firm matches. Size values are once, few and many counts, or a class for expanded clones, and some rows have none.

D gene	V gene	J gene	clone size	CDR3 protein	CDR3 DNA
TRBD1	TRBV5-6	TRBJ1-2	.	CASSFGTGPNYGYTF	TGTGCCAGCAGCTTCGGGACAGGGCCTAACTATGGCTACACCTTC
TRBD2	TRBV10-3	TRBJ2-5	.	CAISPRTSGGQETQYF	TGTGCCATCAGTCCCCGGACTAGCGGGGGGCAAGAGACCCAGTACTTC
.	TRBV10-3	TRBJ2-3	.	CAIRGGEGTDTQYF	TGTGCCATCAGGGGAGGCGAGGGGACAGATACGCAGTATTTT
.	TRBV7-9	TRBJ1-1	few	CASNAGGFDTEAFF	TGTGCCAGCAACGCCGGGGGATTCGATACTGAAGCTTTCTTT
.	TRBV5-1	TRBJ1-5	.	CASSLVAGTGEPQHF	TGCGCCAGCAGCTTGGTTGCGGGGACCGGGGAGCCCCAGCATTTT
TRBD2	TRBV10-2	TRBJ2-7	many	CASSLPGTSGRAYEQYF	TGCGCCAGCAGCCTCCCGGGGACTAGCGGGAGGGCCTACGAGCAGTACTTC
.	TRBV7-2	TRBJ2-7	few	CASSLPGFDTEQYF	TGTGCCAGCAGCTTACCCGGGTTTGATACCGAGCAGTACTTC
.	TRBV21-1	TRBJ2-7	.	CASSNEGMEPYEQYF	TGTGCCAGCAGCAATGAAGGAATGGAGCCCTACGAGCAGTACTTC
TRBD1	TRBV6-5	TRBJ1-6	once	CASSYRQGESPLHF	TGTGCCAGCAGTTACCGACAGGGAGAATCACCCCTCCACTTT
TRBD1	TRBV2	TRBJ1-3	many	CASSRDSHIGNTIYF	TGTGCCAGCAGCCGGGACAGCCATATTGGAAACACCATATATTTT
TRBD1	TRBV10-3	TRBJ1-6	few	CAISNRDRVSPLHF	TGTGCCATCAGTAACCGGGACAGGGTCTCACCCCTCCACTTT
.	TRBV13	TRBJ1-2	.	CASSQPTAANYGYTF	TGTGCCAGCAGTCAACCGACAGCAGCTAACTATGGCTACACCTTC
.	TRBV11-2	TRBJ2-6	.	CASSQDGDNSGANVLTF	TGCGCCAGCAGCCAAGATGGCGACAACTCTGGGGCCAACGTCCTGACTTTC
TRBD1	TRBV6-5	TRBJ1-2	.	CASSNPGQLPYGYTF	TGTGCCAGCAGTAACCCGGGACAGTTACCCTATGGCTACACCTTC
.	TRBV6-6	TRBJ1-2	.	CASSYAAGRRFYGYTF	TGTGCCAGCAGTTATGCCGCAGGGAGGCGCTTCTATGGCTACACCTTC
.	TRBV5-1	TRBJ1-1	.	CASSLPSGGTEAFF	TGCGCCAGCAGCTTACCTTCGGGGGGCACTGAAGCTTTCTTT
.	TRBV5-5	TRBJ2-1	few	CASSLILAGEQFF	TGTGCCAGCAGCTTGATTTTGGCAGGTGAGCAGTTCTTC
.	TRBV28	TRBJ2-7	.	CATGGGVLDAEQYF	TGTGCCACCGGAGGCGGGGTTTTGGATGCCGAGCAGTACTTC
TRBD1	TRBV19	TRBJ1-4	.	CASSDGTAGKLFF	TGTGCCAGTAGTGACGGGACAGCTGGAAAACTGTTTTTT
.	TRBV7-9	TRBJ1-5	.	CASQGTPYSNQPQHF	TGTGCCAGCCAAGGGACACCTTATAGCAATCAGCCCCAGCATTTT
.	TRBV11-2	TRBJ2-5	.	CASSLRAPGVSETQYF	TGTGCCAGCAGCTTACGTGCCCCAGGGGTATCAGAGACCCAGTACTTC
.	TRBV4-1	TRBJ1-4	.	CASIGVRGKLATNEKLFF	TGCGCCAGCATAGGTGTCCGAGGGAAGCTGGCAACTAATGAAAAACTGTTTTTT
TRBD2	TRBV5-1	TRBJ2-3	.	CASSRLLSGDTDTQYF	TGCGCCAGCAGCAGACTCCTGAGCGGGGACACAGATACGCAGTATTTT
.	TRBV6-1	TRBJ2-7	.	CASSTGTSYEQYF	TGTGCCAGCAGTACAGGGACCTCCTACGAGCAGTACTTC
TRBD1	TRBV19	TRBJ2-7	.	CASSIRQGWSYEQYF	TGTGCCAGTAGTATCCGACAGGGATGGTCCTACGAGCAGTACTTC
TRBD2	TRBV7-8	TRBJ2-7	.	CASSLGLAGVGEQYF	TGTGCCAGCAGCTTAGGACTAGCGGGAGTAGGCGAGCAGTACTTC
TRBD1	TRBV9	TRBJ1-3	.	CASSVGGQGGDTIYF	TGTGCCAGCAGCGTAGGGGGCCAGGGGGGCGACACCATATATTTT
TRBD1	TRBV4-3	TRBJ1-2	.	CASSQDRGQGANYGYTF	TGCGCCAGCAGCCAAGATCGGGGACAGGGGGCTAACTATGGCTACACCTTC
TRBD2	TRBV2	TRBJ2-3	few	CASSGGERGRGDTQYF	TGTGCCAGCAGTGGGGGGGAGCGGGGGCGCGGAGATACGCAGTATTTT
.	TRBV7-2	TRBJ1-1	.	CASSFPRGSSTEAFF	TGTGCCAGCAGCTTTCCCCGGGGGAGTAGTACTGAAGCTTTCTTT
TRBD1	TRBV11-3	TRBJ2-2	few	CASSSGTGNTGELFF	TGTGCCAGCAGCTCCGGGACAGGGAACACCGGGGAGCTGTTTTTT
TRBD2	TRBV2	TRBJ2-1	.	CASKLLAGVNEQFF	TGTGCCAGCAAGCTTCTAGCGGGAGTCAATGAGCAGTTCTTC
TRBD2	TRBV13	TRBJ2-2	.	CASSLSPSGSSGELFF	TGTGCCAGCAGCTTGAGCCCTAGCGGGAGCTCCGGGGAGCTGTTTTTT
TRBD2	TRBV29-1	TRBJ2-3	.	CSVEDRTSGRYF	TGCAGCGTTGAAGATCGGACTAGCGGGAGGTATTTT
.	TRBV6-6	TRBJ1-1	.	CASSYSSEEAFF	TGTGCCAGCAGTTACTCGTCGGAGGAAGCTTTCTTT
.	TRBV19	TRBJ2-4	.	CASSPQGAKNIQYF	TGTGCCAGTAGTCCACAGGGAGCCAAAAACATTCAGTACTTC
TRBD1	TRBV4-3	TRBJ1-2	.	CASSPGTGGHYGYTF	TGCGCCAGCAGCCCCGGGACAGGGGGGCACTATGGCTACACCTTC
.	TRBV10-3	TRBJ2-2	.	CAISDEGSYTGELFF	TGTGCCATCAGTGACGAGGGCAGTTACACCGGGGAGCTGTTTTTT
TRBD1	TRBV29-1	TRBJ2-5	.	CSARTDRAETQYF	TGCAGCGCCAGGACCGACAGGGCAGAGACCCAGTACTTC
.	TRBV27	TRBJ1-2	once	CASSLNQGLPTGGYTF	TGTGCCAGCAGTCTGAACCAGGGACTCCCCACGGGGGGCTACACCTTC
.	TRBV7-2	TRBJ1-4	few	CASSRAVGANEKLFF	TGTGCCAGCAGCCGAGCGGTGGGAGCTAATGAAAAACTGTTTTTT